The 29 T cell receptor beta chains presented below share a single source sample, sequenced in a study of T-cell memory formation after mild COVID-19 (dated by TCRdb to about 2021). The method behind the library was 5' RACE. Instrument on record: Illumina NovaSeq 6000. The public reads were reanalyzed by TCRdb: fastp trimming at Q25, MiXCR alignment, in-frame beta chains only. Records with the same CDR3 protein are collapsed into one entry carrying the most frequent genes and DNA. This sample gives about 190,000 distinct CDR3 sequences in total; around 20% of them show up just once. The top ten clonotypes cover roughly 2.3% of the sample. Sequencing input: PBMCs or a T cell subset sorted from them (not recorded which). The receptors derive from an adult woman who had mild COVID-19 (a few samples of this study predate the infection). The sample titles of this study are shuffled in the database, so cell type and time point are left out; the donor was told from shared clones.

This rearrangement joins TRBV2 to TRBJ2-3; D might be TRBD1 or TRBD2, each matching 5 bases. V dropped 4 bases and J dropped 5 bases, with 19 bases sitting between them. This CDR3 is 16 amino acids long. CDR1 SNHLY and CDR2 FYNNEI come from the germline V gene. CDR3 protein: CASSVRPTSGRDTQYF. In DNA form, the CDR3 reads TGTGCCAGCAGTGTTAGACCAACGTCGGGGCGAGATACGCAGTATTTT. Supplemented by reference TRBV2 and TRBJ2-3, the full variable domain reads EPEVTQTPSHQVTQMGQEVILRCVPISNHLYFYWYRQILGQKVEFLVSFYNNEISEKSEIFDDQFSVERPDGSNFTLKIRSTKLEDSAMYFCASSVRPTSGRDTQYFGPGTRLTVL.

V usage is TRBV9 and J usage is TRBJ2-1; 14 bases align to TRBD2. Looked up from germline, CDR1 is SGDLS and CDR2 is YYNGEE. The CDR3 sequence is 17 residues long. J was trimmed by 7 bases and V by 4 bases; bases with no gene match: 10. In nucleotides, the CDR3 is TGTGCCAGCAGCCCGGGACTAGCGGGGGCCCTTGGTAATGAGCAGTTCTTC. This sequence encodes CASSPGLAGALGNEQFF.

This rearrangement joins TRBV18 to TRBJ1-1; 7 bases are shared with TRBD1. V shed 6 bases and J 4 bases; nucleotides not matched to a gene: 20. There are 18 residues in the CDR3. Germline-derived CDR1 and CDR2 are KGHSH and LQKENI. The CDR3 sequence is CASSRSRFNDRDRTEAFF. In DNA, the CDR3 is TGTGCCAGCTCCCGAAGCCGTTTCAACGACAGGGATCGCACTGAAGCTTTCTTT.

This clonotype was counted only a few times. V is TRBV10-3 and J is TRBJ2-3; the D gene is possibly TRBD1 (6 bases). The CDR3 covers 16 residues. The germline V gene has CDR1 ENHRY and CDR2 SYGVKD. Trimming removed 0 bases from V and 1 base from J, with 11 bases in between. This chain's CDR3 is CAISESTGFGTDTQYF. The CDR3 DNA is TGTGCCATCAGTGAGTCAACAGGGTTCGGCACAGATACGCAGTATTTT.

The V call is TRBV24-1, the J call TRBJ1-1; 9 bases agree with TRBD1. The germline V gene encodes CDR1 KGHDR and CDR2 SFDVKD. The CDR3 is made up of 14 amino acids. The V gene end was trimmed by 7 bases and the J gene end by 10 bases; junction bases not matched to a gene: 12. CDR3 nucleotides: TGTGCCACCAGCTTCCCGGGACAGGGAAATGGAGCTTTCTTT. Its translation: CATSFPGQGNGAFF.

This chain uses TRBV12-3 or TRBV12-4 with TRBJ2-7; D possibly uses TRBD1 or TRBD2 (5 bases each). Deletions cut 6 bases from V and 4 bases from J, with 19 bases between. The CDR3 spans 15 residues. CDR3 nucleotide sequence: TGTGCCAGCAGCTCCGAGCTGACGGGGCATTACGAGCAGTACTTC. Amino acids: CASSSELTGHYEQYF.

This chain joins TRBV27 and TRBJ1-1, with D tentatively TRBD1 (6 bases). Germline V CDR1 and CDR2: MNHEY, SMNVEV (reference sequence). CDR3 length equals 14 residues. V gave up 5 bases and J gave up 1 base, with 11 bases separating them. The CDR3 coding sequence is TGTGCCAGCAGTACGACAGGTTGGAACACTGAAGCTTTCTTT. This sequence encodes CASSTTGWNTEAFF.

This clonotype occurred a few times. This chain links TRBV3-1 with TRBJ2-5; D remains unclear. The length of the CDR3 is 14 residues. Germline values: CDR1 LGHDT, CDR2 YNNKEL (reference sequence). V lost 4 bases to trimming and J lost 2 bases, with 11 bases between them. CDR3 loop: CASSPSRSQETQYF. CDR3 nucleotides: TGTGCCAGCAGCCCATCTAGATCTCAAGAGACCCAGTACTTC.

This clonotype has a count of ten or more. This chain links TRBV12-3 or TRBV12-4 with TRBJ2-3; D uncertain. This CDR3 has 13 residues. The V gene lost 2 bases and the J gene lost 2 bases, with 5 bases spanning the gap. This CDR3 reads CASSLIFTDTQYF. The CDR3 DNA sequence: TGTGCCAGCAGTTTAATCTTCACAGATACGCAGTATTTT.

J is TRBJ2-5 and V is TRBV7-9, with 8 bases fitting TRBD1. Germline V gene data show CDR1 as SEHNR and CDR2 as FQNEAQ (reference sequence). V trimming: 4 bases; J trimming: 4 bases; junction bases outside the gene matches: 5. The CDR3 runs to 14 residues. The CDR3, as DNA: TGTGCCAGCAGCTCGTATACAGGGGGAGAGACCCAGTACTTC. Translated, it gives CASSSYTGGETQYF.

This clonotype has a handful of counts. The CDR3 region is CSARDRSRGGNTEAFF. Here the CDR3 DNA reads TGCAGTGCTAGAGATCGATCCCGAGGGGGCAACACTGAAGCTTTCTTT. The J gene is TRBJ1-1, the V gene TRBV20-1; 7 bases line up with TRBD1. CDR1 DFQATT and CDR2 SNEGSKA come from the germline V gene (reference sequence). The CDR3 has 16 amino acids. The V gene end was trimmed by 0 bases and the J gene end by 2 bases; junction bases not matched to a gene: 9.

The gene calls are TRBV5-4 and TRBJ1-3; D call uncertain. CDR1 is SGHNT and CDR2 is YYREEE in the germline V gene (reference sequence). The CDR3 loop spans 9 amino acids. Trimming cost V 4 bases and J 12 bases, with 5 bases left between them. CDR3 bases: TGTGCCAGCAGCCCGAACATATATTTT. Residues: CASSPNIYF.

Only a few counts were recorded for this clonotype. This chain connects TRBV3-1 to TRBJ2-7, with D tentatively TRBD2 (6 bases). This CDR3 region has 17 residues. V was shortened by 1 base and J by 3 bases, with 19 bases between the two germline ends. Looked up from germline, CDR1 is LGHDT and CDR2 is YNNKEL (reference sequence). DNA of the CDR3: TGTGCCAGCAGCCAAGTTTGGAGGGCAAGCACCTACTACGAGCAGTACTTC. Translating it yields CASSQVWRASTYYEQYF.

This clonotype was counted a few times. The V call is TRBV29-1, the J call TRBJ1-1; TRBD1 aligns across 7 bases. Trimming took 7 bases from V and 0 from J; bases not matched to a gene: 8. The CDR3 is made up of 14 amino acids. CDR1 SQVTM and CDR2 ANQGSEA come from the germline V gene. The CDR3 DNA is TGCAGCGCCGAAAAGACAGGGATGAACACTGAAGCTTTCTTT. Translated, it gives CSAEKTGMNTEAFF.

This clonotype was counted only a few times. The V call is TRBV2, the J call TRBJ1-2; D is unclear. V was clipped by 6 bases and J by 0 bases, with 8 bases between them. The length of the CDR3 is 13 residues. CDR1 is SNHLY, CDR2 FYNNEI, per germline. The CDR3 DNA sequence: TGTGCCAGCAGCGAAACGGCTAACTATGGCTACACCTTC. Residues: CASSETANYGYTF.

This clonotype showed up just a few times. This chain joins TRBV7-2 and TRBJ1-2; D unresolved. Germline V gene data show CDR1 as SGHTA and CDR2 as FQGNSA. The CDR3 is 14 amino acids. V lost 2 bases and J lost 3, with 10 bases in between. CDR3 nucleotides: TGTGCCAGCAGCTTAAGAAACGGTGACTATGGCTACACCTTC. Encoded protein: CASSLRNGDYGYTF.

This chain joins TRBV27 and TRBJ2-7; a possible D gene is TRBD2 (6 bases). Germline V CDR1 and CDR2: MNHEY, SMNVEV (reference sequence). V was shortened by 5 bases and J by 6 bases, with 20 bases between the two germline ends. This CDR3 is 15 amino acids long. The DNA of the CDR3 is TGTGCCAGCAGTGCCTACTCCGGGGGATCTCGCGAGCAGTACTTC. Residues: CASSAYSGGSREQYF.

This clonotype was seen a few times. The chain combines TRBV3-1 with TRBJ2-7; D is perhaps TRBD1 or TRBD2 (5 bases each). The germline V gene encodes CDR1 LGHDT and CDR2 YNNKEL (reference sequence). The CDR3 is 15 amino acids. Deletions cut 5 bases from V and 2 bases from J, with 16 bases between. The CDR3 loop is CASSDYGTYTYEQYF. CDR3 in DNA: TGTGCCAGCAGCGACTACGGGACGTACACCTACGAGCAGTACTTC.

The table lists this clonotype with a few counts. This chain joins TRBV9 and TRBJ2-1; 7 bases match TRBD1. CDR3 length: 16 amino acids. Per germline, CDR1 SGDLS and CDR2 YYNGEE. The V segment lost 3 bases and the J segment 0 bases; nucleotides outside the gene matches: 6. Written as DNA, the CDR3 is TGTGCCAGCAGCGGGGGACAGCTGAGCTCCTACAATGAGCAGTTCTTC. Translation gives CASSGGQLSSYNEQFF.

The rearrangement uses TRBV5-1 and TRBJ1-3; a possible D gene is TRBD1 (5 bases). V was trimmed by 4 bases and J by 3 bases, leaving 14 bases between them. CDR1 is SGHRS and CDR2 is YFSETQ in the germline V gene. This CDR3 spans 15 amino acids. As DNA, the CDR3 is TGCGCCAGCAGCGAGGGGAGTTTCGGTGGAAACACCATATATTTT. This sequence encodes CASSEGSFGGNTIYF.

Only a few counts were recorded for this clonotype. DNA for the CDR3: TGTGCCAGCAGACTACAAGAGGACCAGGGCGAGCAGTACTTC. Residues: CASRLQEDQGEQYF. V usage is TRBV4-2 and J usage is TRBJ2-7, with D perhaps TRBD1 (5 bases). The CDR3 has 14 residues. Germline V gene lookup returns CDR1 LGHNA and CDR2 YNFKEQ. The ends were cut back, 6 bases at V and 6 bases at J, with 18 bases in the middle.

In its sample, this clonotype was seen a few times. The V and J genes are TRBV12-3 or TRBV12-4 and TRBJ2-5; D unresolved. Between the trimmed V and J ends, which lost 6 bases and 0 bases, there was a span of 11 bases. CDR3 size: 14 residues. The CDR3 here is CASSNLEYQETQYF. CDR3 DNA sequence: TGTGCCAGCAGCAACTTGGAGTACCAAGAGACCCAGTACTTC.

This chain's CDR3 is CSAEAEKLFF. CDR3 sequence (DNA): TGCAGTGCAGAGGCTGAAAAACTGTTTTTT. The chain recombines TRBV20-1 with TRBJ1-4, with no clear D. The ends were cut back, 6 bases at V and 7 bases at J, with 6 bases in the middle. Germline loops: CDR1 DFQATT, CDR2 SNEGSKA (reference sequence). This CDR3 region has 10 residues.

The chain couples TRBV29-1 to TRBJ2-7; 11 bases fit TRBD2. Germline V gene sequence: CDR1 SQVTM, CDR2 ANQGSEA. The length of the CDR3 is 12 residues. Unmatched junction bases numbered 1, after V lost 6 bases and J lost 3 bases. CDR3 DNA sequence: TGCAGCGTCGGGACTAGCGGCTACGAGCAGTACTTC. Translated, it gives CSVGTSGYEQYF.

This clonotype has only a few counts. Sequence at one end of the junction differs from germline and may be a read error. The J gene is TRBJ1-4, the V gene TRBV4-1; D gene ambiguous. CDR1 and CDR2 from the germline V gene are MGHRA and YSYEKL. This CDR3 spans 10 amino acids. CDR3 amino acids: CASSLTGPLF. For the CDR3, the DNA is TGCGCCAGCAGCCTTACCGGGCCCCTTTTT.

The chain uses TRBV7-2 and TRBJ1-1; 8 bases match TRBD1. The V gene end was trimmed by 5 bases and the J gene end by 0 bases; junction bases not matched to a gene: 8. Germline lookup yields CDR1 SGHTA and CDR2 FQGNSA. This CDR3 has 16 amino acids. The CDR3 spells CASSGGTGKLNTEAFF. CDR3 in DNA: TGTGCCAGCAGCGGAGGGACAGGCAAGTTGAACACTGAAGCTTTCTTT.

This clonotype came up a few times. The DNA of the CDR3 is TGTGCCAGCAGGAGGACTAGCGGGAGTCCGAACTACGAGCAGTACTTC. Encoded protein: CASRRTSGSPNYEQYF. This chain links TRBV6-2 or TRBV6-3 with TRBJ2-7; 13 bases agree with TRBD2. After removal of 6 bases from V and 3 bases from J, the junction contained 8 bases not matched to a gene. CDR3 size: 16 residues. The germline gives CDR1 MNHEY, CDR2 SVGEGT.

This clonotype has just a few counts. The V call is TRBV7-3, the J call TRBJ2-2; 7 positions match TRBD1. V was clipped by 5 bases and J by 7 bases; unmatched bases: 10. This CDR3 region has 15 residues. The germline V gene has CDR1 SGHTA and CDR2 FQGTGA. CDR3 region: CASSPDRVGSGELFF. CDR3 sequence (DNA): TGTGCCAGCAGCCCCGACAGGGTCGGAAGCGGGGAGCTGTTTTTT.

Comment on this clonotype: A read error may account for a junction end that differs from germline. The V gene is TRBV12-3 or TRBV12-4, the J gene TRBJ1-5, with 7 bases identical to TRBD1. This CDR3 has 14 amino acids. The CDR3 nucleotides read TGTGCCAGCAGCTTAGACAGGGACAATCTTCCCCAGCATTTT. This encodes CASSLDRDNLPQHF.